This T cell receptor beta chain was observed in a study of blood T cells in healthy people across ages. Study details: Per every two T cells, about one barcoded beta molecule was captured by template switching.

The authors ran a second PCR of 7 to 11 cycles using a sample-barcoded 5' primer and a J-beta primer mix. TCRdb reanalysed the 5' RACE reads using MiXCR and keeps one entry per CDR3 protein. Among some 1.8 million distinct CDR3 sequences listed, around 42% were seen once. The trim removed 0 bases at V and 10 bases at J, leaving 11 bases unmatched. Germline lookup yields CDR1 ENHRY and CDR2 SYGVKD. CDR3 length: 16 amino acids. The specimen was blood. The V call is TRBV10-3, the J call TRBJ2-3, with TRBD2 matching 9 bases. The TCR comes from a human donor in good health. The DNA of the CDR3 is TGTGCCATCAGTGAGTCGGCTAGCGGGGCCACAGACGCGCAGTATTTT. It specifies CAISESASGATDAQYF.